The clone carrying this TCR beta chain appeared a single time. Its target is unknown. Sample-barcoded 5' priming and a J-beta primer mix drove a second PCR of roughly 7 to 11 cycles. Researchers report that a template-switch adaptor with 12 random nucleotides tagged each cDNA molecule. Each single sample gave us at least 2.5 million CDR3-containing paired-end reads. One entry per CDR3 protein, called by TCRdb with MiXCR from the 5' RACE reads. The sample lists about 1.1 million distinct CDR3 sequences, more than 30% occurring once. This record belongs to a study of blood T cells in healthy people across ages. Study-level information: Capturing about one barcoded beta molecule per two T cells was achieved by template switching.

Whole-study results and caveats: The CMV status of each donor remained undetermined, and this could have confounded shifts in expanded clonotypes.

Per germline, CDR1 DFQATT and CDR2 SNEGSKA (reference sequence). After removal of 8 bases from V and 4 bases from J, the junction contained 13 bases not matched to a gene. The CDR3 is 14 amino acids. This receptor was obtained from a young man in good health. The sample taken for sequencing was blood. The gene calls are TRBV20-1 and TRBJ1-2, with TRBD1 matching over 7 bases. CDR3: CSPAQGGQSYGYTF. In DNA form, the CDR3 reads TGCAGTCCGGCACAAGGGGGACAGAGCTATGGCTACACCTTC.